The next 21 T cell receptor beta chains were all read from a single sample in a study of blood T cell repertoires in COVID-19. Sequencing was performed with immunoSEQ multiplex PCR; in TCRdb, only in-frame clones are kept and a portion is missing. The sample includes around 200,000 clones, roughly 80% of them seen just once. Sample: peripheral blood. Receptors originate from a man aged 50 to 59 who had recovered from COVID-19.

The chain carries TRBV5-4 and TRBJ1-4, with 9 bases fitting TRBD1. J gave up 5 bases and V 1 base, and 3 bases lay outside the gene matches. Germline CDR1 reads SGHNT; CDR2 reads YYREEE (reference sequence). This CDR3 region has 15 residues. Here the CDR3 DNA reads TGTGCCAGCAGCTTGCGACAGGGGGTAAATGAAAAACTGTTTTTT. It translates to CASSLRQGVNEKLFF.

This chain links TRBV5-1 with TRBJ2-3; 13 bases fit TRBD2. Germline V gene data show CDR1 as SGHRS and CDR2 as YFSETQ. V was clipped by 0 bases and J by 3 bases; unmatched bases: 4. The CDR3 has 17 amino acids. CDR3 sequence: CASSLVALAGGTDTQYF. CDR3 nucleotides: TGCGCCAGCAGCTTGGTGGCACTAGCGGGAGGGACAGATACGCAGTATTTT.

The chain links TRBV19 to TRBJ1-1, with 11 bases identical to TRBD1. Trimming took 4 bases from V and 6 from J; bases not matched to a gene: 7. Per germline, CDR1 LNHDA and CDR2 SQIVND (reference sequence). This CDR3 is 15 amino acids long. The CDR3 sequence is CASSTLRTGGSEAFF. The DNA for the CDR3 is TGTGCCAGTAGTACCCTCAGGACAGGGGGCTCTGAAGCTTTCTTT.

V gene TRBV10-3 combines with J gene TRBJ2-1; possibly TRBD2 for D (5 bases). This CDR3 region has 17 residues. Trimming removed 1 base at V and 2 bases at J, with 15 bases between. Germline loops: CDR1 ENHRY, CDR2 SYGVKD. The CDR3 loop reads CAISELFSEPTYNEQFF. The CDR3 bases are TGTGCCATCAGTGAGTTGTTTAGCGAGCCTACCTACAATGAGCAGTTCTTC.

The CDR3: CAISAEGFEAFF. In DNA, the CDR3 is TGTGCCATCAGTGCGGAGGGGTTTGAAGCTTTCTTT. V gene TRBV10-3 combines with J gene TRBJ1-1; a possible D gene is TRBD1 (5 bases). Germline CDR1 reads ENHRY; CDR2 reads SYGVKD. This CDR3 is built from 12 residues. Between the trimmed V and J ends, which lost 4 bases and 7 bases, there was a span of 10 bases.

The chain recombines TRBV15 with TRBJ1-1; D uncertain. V dropped 1 base and J dropped 5 bases, with 14 bases sitting between them. This CDR3 is 15 amino acids long. The V gene's germline CDR1 is LNHNV and CDR2 YYDKDF (reference sequence). The CDR3 loop reads CATSRGGGGGTEAFF. CDR3 in DNA: TGTGCCACCAGCAGAGGCGGTGGCGGTGGGACTGAAGCTTTCTTT.

The chain has TRBV28 and TRBJ1-4; D is perhaps TRBD1 (5 bases). The V end lost 7 bases, the J end lost 6 bases, and 15 bases lay between the germline ends. This CDR3 is built from 14 residues. Per germline, CDR1 MDHEN and CDR2 SYDVKM. The chain's CDR3 is CASNRPDRDEKLFF. CDR3 nucleotide sequence: TGTGCCAGCAACAGGCCGGATAGAGATGAAAAACTGTTTTTT.

This clone was seen just once. This chain connects TRBV19 to TRBJ2-4; 8 bases align to TRBD2. The trim removed 7 bases at V and 0 bases at J, leaving 5 bases unmatched. The germline gives CDR1 LNHDA, CDR2 SQIVND (reference sequence). The CDR3 loop spans 15 amino acids. DNA of the CDR3: TGTGCCAGTAATGCGGGAGGAGCAGCCAAAAACATTCAGTACTTC. Translated: CASNAGGAAKNIQYF.

The chain has TRBV5-1 and TRBJ1-1, with 10 bases that match TRBD1. This CDR3 spans 14 amino acids. Germline V gives CDR1 SGHRS, CDR2 YFSETQ. The J segment lost 6 bases and the V segment lost 6 bases, leaving 8 bases of the junction unmatched. The CDR3 region is CASNQDRGGSEAFF. In DNA form, the CDR3 reads TGCGCCAGCAATCAGGACAGGGGGGGATCTGAAGCTTTCTTT.

This clone was picked up a small number of times. The V gene is TRBV5-1, the J gene TRBJ2-2; possibly TRBD2 for D (5 bases). The CDR3 covers 16 residues. The ends were cut back, 1 base at V and 4 bases at J, with 14 bases in the middle. The germline V gene encodes CDR1 SGHRS and CDR2 YFSETQ. The chain's CDR3 is CASSLKSSAGTGELFF. The CDR3 DNA is TGCGCCAGCAGCTTGAAGTCAAGCGCGGGCACCGGGGAGCTGTTTTTT.

V is TRBV28 and J is TRBJ1-2; tentatively, D is TRBD1 (6 bases). The CDR3 covers 14 residues. Trimming pared 4 bases from V and 4 bases from J, leaving 13 bases between. In germline, CDR1 is MDHEN, CDR2 SYDVKM. The CDR3: CASSSLGQPYGYTF. The DNA of the CDR3 is TGTGCCAGCAGTTCCCTCGGACAGCCCTATGGCTACACCTTC.

This chain connects TRBV5-1 to TRBJ2-1; TRBD2 aligns across 7 bases. CDR1 is SGHRS, CDR2 YFSETQ, per germline. The J segment lost 3 bases and the V segment lost 0 bases, leaving 6 bases of the junction unmatched. This CDR3 contains 16 residues. CDR3: CASSLEVAGVYNEQFF. The CDR3 DNA follows: TGCGCCAGCAGCTTGGAAGTTGCGGGAGTCTACAATGAGCAGTTCTTC.

The chain combines TRBV28 with TRBJ2-6, with 16 bases matching TRBD2. Per the germline V gene, CDR1 is MDHEN and CDR2 is SYDVKM. The CDR3 contains 22 residues. After removal of 5 bases from V and 4 bases from J, the junction contained 17 bases not matched to a gene. As DNA, the CDR3 is TGTGCCAGCAGTCCACCCAATTCGGGACTAGCGGGAGGGCCTGGCGGGGCCAACGTCCTGACTTTC. Translation: CASSPPNSGLAGGPGGANVLTF. The variable domain in full, completed from reference TRBV28 and TRBJ2-6, reads DVKVTQSSRYLVKRTGEKVFLECVQDMDHENMFWYRQDPGLGLRLIYFSYDVKMKEKGDIPEGYSVSREKKERFSLILESASTNQTSMYLCASSPPNSGLAGGPGGANVLTFGAGSRLTVL.

The CDR3 here is CAWSSGSGNTQYF. For the CDR3, the DNA is TGTGCCTGGAGTAGCGGGAGTGGGAATACGCAGTATTTT. The V call is TRBV30, the J call TRBJ2-3; TRBD2 aligns across 8 bases. Trimming removed 2 bases from V and 7 bases from J; junction bases left unmatched: 5. The CDR3 has 13 residues. Germline V gene lookup returns CDR1 GTSNPN and CDR2 SVGIG (reference sequence).

This clone appeared a few times. This chain uses TRBV28 with TRBJ1-2, with 7 bases identical to TRBD1. The CDR3 runs 14 residues. V lost 3 bases and J lost 3; bases outside the gene matches: 4. Germline CDR1 MDHEN, CDR2 SYDVKM. CDR3: CASSFSGGHYGYTF. The CDR3, as DNA: TGTGCCAGCAGTTTTTCAGGGGGGCACTATGGCTACACCTTC.

The CDR3 nucleotides are TGTGCCAGCAGCTTGGGGGGAAAAGGATATGGCTACACCTTC. Amino acid sequence: CASSLGGKGYGYTF. This chain connects TRBV11-2 to TRBJ1-2; the D gene is possibly TRBD1 (5 bases). In germline, CDR1 is SGHAT, CDR2 FQNNGV. Trimming removed 3 bases at V and 5 bases at J, with 13 bases between. The CDR3 consists of 14 residues. Supplemented by reference TRBV11-2 and TRBJ1-2, the full variable domain reads EAGVAQSPRYKIIEKRQSVAFWCNPISGHATLYWYQQILGQGPKLLIQFQNNGVVDDSQLPKDRFSAERLKGVDSTLKIQPAKLEDSAVYLCASSLGGKGYGYTFGSGTRLTVV.

This clone was recorded once. V gene TRBV5-5 combines with J gene TRBJ2-2, with 11 bases lining up with TRBD2. Germline-derived CDR1 and CDR2 are SGHKS and YYEKEE (reference sequence). The CDR3 sequence is 17 residues long. V was clipped by 2 bases and J by 6 bases; unmatched bases: 9. In DNA form, the CDR3 reads TGTGCCAGCAGCTTTGTCACTAGCGGGAGTTTCTCCGGGGAGCTGTTTTTT. Translating it yields CASSFVTSGSFSGELFF. The complete variable domain, with remaining parts taken from reference TRBV5-5 and TRBJ2-2, reads DAGVTQSPTHLIKTRGQQVTLRCSPISGHKSVSWYQQVLGQGPQFIFQYYEKEERGRGNFPDRFSARQFPNYSSELNVNALLLGDSALYLCASSFVTSGSFSGELFFGEGSRLTVL.

V gene TRBV28 combines with J gene TRBJ1-5, with D maybe TRBD1 (5 bases). This CDR3 spans 13 amino acids. The V gene lost 6 bases and the J gene lost 2 bases, with 8 bases spanning the gap. Germline CDR1 MDHEN, CDR2 SYDVKM. CDR3 loop: CASSGRGNQPQHF. In nucleotides, the CDR3 is TGTGCCAGCAGCGGCAGGGGCAATCAGCCCCAGCATTTT.

The rearrangement links TRBV2 to TRBJ1-1; D gene ambiguous. V was shortened by 6 bases and J by 0 bases, with 8 bases between the two germline ends. The CDR3 totals 13 residues. CDR1 is SNHLY and CDR2 is FYNNEI in the germline V gene. The CDR3 bases are TGTGCCAGCAGAGAGAATATGAACACTGAAGCTTTCTTT. As protein: CASRENMNTEAFF. The full variable domain, in which reference TRBV2 and TRBJ1-1 provide the parts outside the CDR3, is EPEVTQTPSHQVTQMGQEVILRCVPISNHLYFYWYRQILGQKVEFLVSFYNNEISEKSEIFDDQFSVERPDGSNFTLKIRSTKLEDSAMYFCASRENMNTEAFFGQGTRLTVV.

This clone was detected once. The rearrangement links TRBV7-2 to TRBJ1-1, with TRBD1 matching 10 bases. CDR3 length: 15 residues. Germline loops: CDR1 SGHTA, CDR2 FQGNSA. V lost 3 bases to trimming and J lost 5 bases; unmatched junction nucleotides: 6. CDR3: CASSFGDRGGTEAFF. Written as DNA, the CDR3 is TGTGCCAGCAGCTTCGGGGACAGGGGTGGGACTGAAGCTTTCTTT. Supplemented by reference TRBV7-2 and TRBJ1-1, the full variable domain reads GAGVSQSPSNKVTEKGKDVELRCDPISGHTALYWYRQSLGQGLEFLIYFQGNSAPDKSGLPSDRFSAERTGGSVSTLTIQRTQQEDSAVYLCASSFGDRGGTEAFFGQGTRLTVV.

This chain connects TRBV24-1 to TRBJ2-5; maybe TRBD1 (6 bases). Per germline, CDR1 KGHDR and CDR2 SFDVKD. V gave up 1 base and J gave up 3 bases, with 11 bases separating them. The CDR3 runs to 15 residues. This CDR3 reads CATSDFSPGEETQYF. The CDR3 DNA sequence: TGTGCCACCAGTGATTTTTCGCCAGGGGAAGAGACCCAGTACTTC.